The 10 T cell receptor beta chains in this list originate from one sample, sequenced in a study of blood T cell repertoires in COVID-19. Only in-frame clones appear in the TCRdb table, and some are missing; sequencing was by immunoSEQ multiplex PCR. This sample has approximately 250,000 clones, with approximately 90% found just once. The sample was peripheral blood. The receptors shown here come from a man between 25 and 39 years old who had recovered from COVID-19.

The V and J genes are TRBV9 and TRBJ2-3; possibly TRBD2 for D (5 bases). V lost 0 bases, J lost 7 bases, and 18 bases lay in between. The CDR3 is 16 residues long. Germline V gives CDR1 SGDLS, CDR2 YYNGEE. In DNA, the CDR3 is TGTGCCAGCAGCGTAGCGGACGGAGGACTCATTTATACGCAGTATTTT. Encoded protein: CASSVADGGLIYTQYF.

The CDR3 DNA reads as TGTGCCAGTAGTCCGGGACAGGTGGGACACACTGAAGCTTTCTTT. This translates into CASSPGQVGHTEAFF. The chain carries TRBV19 and TRBJ1-1; 8 bases are shared with TRBD1. J was trimmed by 3 bases and V by 5 bases; bases with no gene match: 8. This CDR3 is 15 amino acids long. Germline-derived CDR1 and CDR2 are LNHDA and SQIVND (reference sequence). The full variable domain, rest sourced from reference TRBV19 and TRBJ1-1, is DGGITQSPKYLFRKEGQNVTLSCEQNLNHDAMYWYRQDPGQGLRLIYYSQIVNDFQKGDIAEGYSVSREKKESFPLTVTSAQKNPTAFYLCASSPGQVGHTEAFFGQGTRLTVV.

The gene calls are TRBV4-1 and TRBJ2-5; 10 bases are a match to TRBD2. Germline lookup yields CDR1 MGHRA and CDR2 YSYEKL. The junction had 5 bases not matched to a gene; V was cut back by 1 base and J by 6 bases. The CDR3 extends over 15 amino acids. This chain's CDR3 is CASSQVSGGPQTQYF. CDR3 DNA: TGCGCCAGCAGCCAAGTTAGCGGGGGGCCACAGACCCAGTACTTC.

The chain has TRBV19 and TRBJ2-7; 7 bases map to TRBD2. J was trimmed by 13 bases and V by 1 base; bases with no gene match: 7. The V gene's germline CDR1 is LNHDA and CDR2 SQIVND (reference sequence). The CDR3 consists of 12 residues. The CDR3 DNA reads TGTGCCAGTAGTATAGTCGGGGGGAGCCCTTACTTC. Protein sequence: CASSIVGGSPYF.

This chain connects TRBV19 to TRBJ1-2; 11 bases align to TRBD1. Germline V gives CDR1 LNHDA, CDR2 SQIVND (reference sequence). The junction had 9 bases not matched to a gene; V was cut back by 7 bases and J by 5 bases. The CDR3 is made up of 15 amino acids. The CDR3 DNA sequence: TGTGCCAGTACCCTAGGGGACAGGGGGATATATGGCTACACCTTC. Translation: CASTLGDRGIYGYTF.

The gene calls are TRBV30 and TRBJ2-7; 8 bases agree with TRBD1. Looked up from germline, CDR1 is GTSNPN and CDR2 is SVGIG (reference sequence). V was pared by 8 bases and J by 2 bases, with 2 bases of the junction left unmatched. CDR3 length: 11 amino acids. In nucleotides, the CDR3 is TGTGCCGGGGACAGGACCTACGAGCAGTACTTC. It codes for CAGDRTYEQYF. Supplemented by reference TRBV30 and TRBJ2-7, the full variable domain reads SQTIHQWPATLVQPVGSPLSLECTVEGTSNPNLYWYRQAAGRGLQLLFYSVGIGQISSEVPQNLSASRPQDRQFILSSKKLLLSDSGFYLCAGDRTYEQYFGPGTRLTVT.

The gene calls are TRBV4-1 and TRBJ2-7; 11 bases align to TRBD1. With V trimmed by 4 bases and J by 2 bases, 4 bases remained unmatched. Germline-derived CDR1 and CDR2 are MGHRA and YSYEKL. This CDR3 is built from 15 residues. CDR3 nucleotides: TGCGCCAGCAGCCTCGGGACAGGGGGTCCCTACGAGCAGTACTTC. Its translation: CASSLGTGGPYEQYF.

The rearrangement links TRBV19 to TRBJ2-5, with a weak D call TRBD1 (6 bases). The CDR3 spans 14 residues. V lost 5 bases and J lost 5, with 15 bases in between. Per the germline V gene, CDR1 is LNHDA and CDR2 is SQIVND (reference sequence). CDR3 region: CASSQQGRWETQYF. In DNA form, the CDR3 reads TGTGCCAGTAGTCAGCAGGGGCGGTGGGAGACCCAGTACTTC.

This clone was detected once. The genes are TRBV5-1 and TRBJ1-4; unclear D gene. CDR1 is SGHRS and CDR2 is YFSETQ in the germline V gene. The CDR3 covers 13 residues. The germline V and J ends were trimmed by 6 bases and 5 bases, with 11 bases remaining between them. The CDR3 bases are TGCGCCAGCAACGCGGGCCTGAATGAAAAACTGTTTTTT. It translates to CASNAGLNEKLFF.

The chain couples TRBV7-9 to TRBJ1-6; possibly TRBD1 for D (6 bases). V lost 5 bases to trimming and J lost 10 bases, with 12 bases between them. This CDR3 contains 13 residues. Germline assignment: CDR1 SEHNR and CDR2 FQNEAQ (reference sequence). The CDR3 nucleotides are TGTGCCAGCAGCGCCTCAGGGGAATCACCCCTCCACTTT. As protein: CASSASGESPLHF.